These 22 T cell receptor beta chains originate from one sample sequenced in a study of blood T cell repertoires in COVID-19. Assay: immunoSEQ multiplex PCR; the TCRdb copy retains only in-frame clones and omits some. The profile shows some 390,000 clones, 80% to 90% of them singletons. Material for sequencing was PBMCs or T cells enriched from blood (not recorded which). The receptors were sampled from a man aged 30 to 39 who had recovered from COVID-19.

This clone has just one count. The chain recombines TRBV6-5 with TRBJ2-5; D unclear. V gave up 4 bases and J gave up 0 bases, with 6 bases separating them. CDR3 length equals 13 residues. Germline-derived CDR1 and CDR2 are MNHEY and SVGAGI. CDR3 DNA: TGTGCCAGCAGTTCACAGCACCAAGAGACCCAGTACTTC. Encoded protein: CASSSQHQETQYF.

The chain carries TRBV18 and TRBJ1-1; no definite D call. Trimming shortened V by 2 bases and J by 0 bases, and 13 bases separated the two germline ends. This CDR3 has 16 amino acids. Per germline, CDR1 KGHSH and CDR2 LQKENI. This CDR3 is CASSPWEDSMNTEAFF. The CDR3 DNA reads TGTGCCAGCTCACCATGGGAGGACTCCATGAACACTGAAGCTTTCTTT.

Remarks on this clone: Other DNA sequences in the sample encode the same CDR3. The V call is TRBV20-1, the J call TRBJ2-5; possibly TRBD2 for D (5 bases). Germline loops: CDR1 DFQATT, CDR2 SNEGSKA (reference sequence). CDR3 size: 11 residues. V was trimmed by 3 bases and J by 5 bases, leaving 7 bases between them. The CDR3 loop reads CSARAGETQYF. Written as DNA, the CDR3 is TGCAGTGCTAGGGCGGGCGAGACCCAGTACTTC.

The chain carries TRBV11-3 and TRBJ2-7; D is possibly TRBD2 (6 bases). V was cut by 3 bases and J by 4 bases, with 10 bases left in between. Germline V gene data show CDR1 as SGHNT and CDR2 as YENEEA. This CDR3 has 13 amino acids. The CDR3 nucleotides read TGTGCCAGCAGCTTTGGGACTCAATACGAGCAGTACTTC. Residues: CASSFGTQYEQYF.

The chain recombines TRBV7-9 with TRBJ2-5; 9 bases agree with TRBD1. The ends lost 4 bases at V and 5 bases at J; junction bases unmatched: 5. This CDR3 comprises 14 residues. The germline V gene has CDR1 SEHNR and CDR2 FQNEAQ (reference sequence). Here the CDR3 reads CASSSDRGGETQYF. The CDR3 DNA sequence: TGTGCCAGCAGCTCGGACAGGGGTGGGGAGACCCAGTACTTC.

The chain is built from TRBV27 and TRBJ1-2; TRBD1 is a possible D gene (5 bases). This CDR3 has 14 amino acids. V gave up 4 bases and J gave up 7 bases, with 16 bases separating them. Germline values: CDR1 MNHEY, CDR2 SMNVEV (reference sequence). The chain's CDR3 is CASSWGPSLGGYTF. CDR3 DNA: TGTGCCAGCAGTTGGGGCCCGAGTTTGGGTGGCTACACCTTC.

V usage is TRBV2 and J usage is TRBJ2-7; D possibly corresponds to TRBD1 (6 bases). Trimming shortened V by 6 bases and J by 0 bases, and 12 bases separated the two germline ends. CDR1 and CDR2 (germline): SNHLY, FYNNEI. The CDR3 runs to 14 residues. CDR3 region: CASRELGGSYEQYF. DNA for the CDR3: TGTGCCAGCAGGGAACTAGGGGGCTCCTACGAGCAGTACTTC.

This clone showed up just a few times. The V gene is TRBV7-9, the J gene TRBJ2-1; TRBD1 agrees at 9 bases. The CDR3 is 16 residues long. V shed 5 bases, J shed 0 bases, and the junction held 5 bases outside the gene matches. CDR1 is SEHNR, CDR2 FQNEAQ, per germline (reference sequence). The CDR3 DNA follows: TGTGCCAGCAGCCCTCCGACAGGGGGCTCCTACAATGAGCAGTTCTTC. This sequence encodes CASSPPTGGSYNEQFF.

V usage is TRBV19 and J usage is TRBJ1-2; the D gene is possibly TRBD1 (5 bases). The germline V gene encodes CDR1 LNHDA and CDR2 SQIVND (reference sequence). The V and J ends lost 4 bases and 8 bases respectively, with 14 bases between them. This CDR3 contains 13 residues. CDR3 DNA: TGTGCCAGTAGTAGAGGGGAGGACACGGGCTACACCTTC. Its translation is CASSRGEDTGYTF.

CDR3 region: CASSSYRDGQPQHF. CDR3 DNA sequence: TGTGCCAGCAGTTCTTACAGGGACGGACAGCCCCAGCATTTT. J is TRBJ1-5 and V is TRBV6-5; D perhaps matches TRBD1 (6 bases). CDR1 is MNHEY, CDR2 SVGAGI, per germline. The CDR3 is 14 residues long. Trimming removed 4 bases from V and 7 bases from J, with 14 bases in between.

V and J are TRBV2 and TRBJ2-1; 10 bases match TRBD2. The CDR3 spans 16 residues. Trimming took 8 bases from V and 4 from J; bases not matched to a gene: 11. The germline gives CDR1 SNHLY, CDR2 FYNNEI. CDR3 coding DNA: TGTGCCAGCGCAGCATATAGCGGGAGGATTTACAATGAGCAGTTCTTC. Protein product: CASAAYSGRIYNEQFF.

The chain combines TRBV12-3 or TRBV12-4 with TRBJ1-1, with 12 nucleotides matching TRBD1. The CDR3 is 13 amino acids. V was clipped by 8 bases and J by 3 bases; unmatched bases: 1. The CDR3 protein is CASRDRGHTEAFF. The CDR3 nucleotides read TGTGCCAGCCGGGACAGGGGGCACACTGAAGCTTTCTTT.

This chain's CDR3 is CASSLDRGKAFF. The DNA of the CDR3 is TGTGCCAGCAGCCTGGACAGGGGGAAAGCTTTCTTT. This chain joins TRBV3-1 (or the pseudogene TRBV3-2) and TRBJ1-1; 10 bases are a match to TRBD1. CDR1 is LGHDT and CDR2 is YNNKEL in the germline V gene (reference sequence). V lost 4 bases, J lost 9 bases, and 2 bases stayed unmatched. This CDR3 is 12 amino acids long.

This clone appeared a few times. This chain joins TRBV6-5 and TRBJ1-2; 8 bases are a match to TRBD1. After removal of 6 bases from V and 0 bases from J, the junction contained 3 bases not matched to a gene. In germline, CDR1 is MNHEY, CDR2 SVGAGI. The CDR3 has 14 amino acids. DNA for the CDR3: TGTGCCAGCAGGCAGACAGGGGCTAACTATGGCTACACCTTC. It specifies CASRQTGANYGYTF.

DNA for the CDR3: TGTGCCAGCAGCGTAGGGGACTCGGGCAGGGAGCAGTTCTTC. Protein product: CASSVGDSGREQFF. The chain links TRBV9 to TRBJ2-1; tentatively, D is TRBD2 (6 bases). Trimming took off 0 bases at V and 10 bases at J, with 14 bases between the two ends. Germline V gives CDR1 SGDLS, CDR2 YYNGEE. The CDR3 is 14 residues long.

About this clone: The sample has other DNA sequences that encode this CDR3 too. The chain links TRBV19 to TRBJ1-5, with D possibly TRBD1 on 6 matching bases. Germline CDR1 and CDR2: LNHDA and SQIVND (reference sequence). Trimming left V 1 base short and J 2 bases short, with 6 bases between. CDR3 length: 14 residues. Written as DNA, the CDR3 is TGTGCCAGTAGTATAGGACAGGGCAATCAGCCCCAGCATTTT. Translated, it gives CASSIGQGNQPQHF. Full variable domain (rest looked up from reference TRBV19 and TRBJ1-5): DGGITQSPKYLFRKEGQNVTLSCEQNLNHDAMYWYRQDPGQGLRLIYYSQIVNDFQKGDIAEGYSVSREKKESFPLTVTSAQKNPTAFYLCASSIGQGNQPQHFGDGTRLSIL.

This clone has only one observation. The rearrangement uses TRBV2 and TRBJ2-3; possibly TRBD2 for D (6 bases). Per germline, CDR1 SNHLY and CDR2 FYNNEI. The V end was cut by 7 bases, the J end by 1 base, with 12 bases between. The CDR3 is 14 residues long. The DNA of the CDR3 is TGTGCCAGCATTTGGGAGCGGGGCACAGATACGCAGTATTTT. As protein: CASIWERGTDTQYF.

The V and J genes are TRBV28 and TRBJ2-6, with TRBD2 matching 8 bases. Per germline, CDR1 MDHEN and CDR2 SYDVKM. With V trimmed by 6 bases and J by 2 bases, 15 bases remained unmatched. This CDR3 spans 19 amino acids. The CDR3 DNA reads as TGTGCCAGCAGCCAGATTAGCGGGATCCTCCCCCCTGGGGCCAACGTCCTGACTTTC. It translates to CASSQISGILPPGANVLTF.

The V gene is TRBV7-9, the J gene TRBJ2-2; D is ambiguous. Germline V gene sequence: CDR1 SEHNR, CDR2 FQNEAQ (reference sequence). V was clipped by 5 bases and J by 4 bases, with 8 bases between them. The CDR3 sequence is 13 residues long. The CDR3 spells CASSPPVTGELFF. As DNA, the CDR3 is TGTGCCAGCAGCCCGCCGGTCACCGGGGAGCTGTTTTTT.

The chain is built from TRBV9 and TRBJ1-1, with a possible D match to TRBD1 (5 bases). This CDR3 region has 14 residues. Deletions cut 2 bases from V and 0 bases from J, with 8 bases between. Germline values: CDR1 SGDLS, CDR2 YYNGEE. The CDR3 loop is CASSVSGLNTEAFF. DNA for the CDR3: TGTGCCAGCAGCGTCTCAGGGCTGAACACTGAAGCTTTCTTT.

The rearrangement joins TRBV6-2 or TRBV6-3 to TRBJ2-1, with D tentatively TRBD1 (5 bases). The CDR3 runs 12 residues. The V end lost 6 bases, the J end lost 4 bases, and 7 bases lay between the germline ends. Germline V lookup: CDR1 MNHEY, CDR2 SVGEGT. The CDR3 here is CASSDSYNEQFF. CDR3 sequence (DNA): TGTGCCAGCAGCGACAGTTACAATGAGCAGTTCTTC.

The gene calls are TRBV9 and TRBJ1-4, with TRBD1 matching over 10 bases. Germline CDR1 is SGDLS and CDR2 is YYNGEE. CDR3 length: 15 residues. V lost 0 bases and J lost 8; bases outside the gene matches: 4. CDR3 sequence: CASSVGDRGGEKLFF. The CDR3 DNA reads as TGTGCCAGCAGCGTAGGGGACAGGGGAGGAGAAAAACTGTTTTTT.